Included here is one TCR beta chain sequence, with context. No antigen is known for it. These data belong to a study of shared clonotypes between healthy human individuals. TCRdb's copy holds only in-frame clones and misses some; the assay was immunoSEQ multiplex PCR. The table has approximately 2.1 million clones, approximately 93% seen once; the top ten hold 0.35% to 0.45%. Study findings and constraints: Clonotypes shared by all four donors outscored non-shared clonotypes in generation probability.

Trimming removed 1 base from V and 7 bases from J, with 11 bases in between. The V gene's germline CDR1 is SGHAT and CDR2 FQNNGV. The CDR3 loop spans 14 amino acids. The sequencing input was naive CD4+ T cells from PBMCs. Subset indicated: CD45RA+ positively selected. V is TRBV11-2 and J is TRBJ2-1; D not resolved. This clonotype originated in a man aged 18-30 years in good health. Some clones in this sample may be carry-over from other donors' samples. CDR3 nucleotides: TGTGCCAGCAGCTTAGCCTCGAACGGGAATGAGCAGTTCTTC. Amino acid sequence: CASSLASNGNEQFF.